The 15 T cell receptor beta chains listed next were all sequenced from one sample in a study of monozygotic twins with inflammatory bowel disease (dated by TCRdb to 2018 to 2020). The library was obtained by 5' RACE. TCRdb records Illumina HiSeq 2500 as the sequencer. After TCRdb reprocessed the reads, each CDR3 protein sequence was kept as one row, without DNA. This specimen's table enumerates about 300,000 distinct CDR3 sequences. 5.5% to 6.5% of the sample goes to the ten largest clones. Specimen: blood. These receptors were obtained from a human donor with ulcerative colitis or Crohn's disease, or a healthy co-twin of an affected twin (not recorded which).

The chain couples TRBV10-3 to TRBJ2-7; TCRdb gives TRBD1 as the D gene, but with no DNA this cannot be confirmed. The CDR3 length is 15 residues. The germline V gene has CDR1 ENHRY and CDR2 SYGVKD. The CDR3 loop is CAITPSRGQGNEQYF.

The chain employs TRBV12-3 or TRBV12-4 and TRBJ1-5; checking the TCRdb D call of TRBD1 is not possible without DNA. This CDR3 has 17 residues. CDR3 protein: CASSLLETAHSNQPQHF.

The rearrangement uses TRBV19 and TRBJ2-7; TCRdb names TRBD2, which stays unverified in the absence of DNA. Germline assignment: CDR1 LNHDA and CDR2 SQIVND (reference sequence). The CDR3 totals 15 residues. This chain's CDR3 is CASSIAISSPREQYF.

This chain connects TRBV7-2 to TRBJ2-3; checking the TCRdb D call of TRBD1 is not possible without DNA. CDR1 is SGHTA and CDR2 is FQGNSA in the germline V gene. The CDR3 runs to 13 residues. The CDR3 loop is CASSSTGLDTQYF. Filled out from reference TRBV7-2 and TRBJ2-3, the complete variable domain reads GAGVSQSPSNKVTEKGKDVELRCDPISGHTALYWYRQSLGQGLEFLIYFQGNSAPDKSGLPSDRFSAERTGGSVSTLTIQRTQQEDSAVYLCASSSTGLDTQYFGPGTRLTVL.

The V and J genes are TRBV12-3 or TRBV12-4 and TRBJ1-4; lacking DNA, the TRBD1 call made by TCRdb goes unchecked. The length of the CDR3 is 17 residues. CDR3 in amino acids: CASSPRWGQGANEKLFF.

The gene calls are TRBV5-1 and TRBJ2-1; TCRdb gives TRBD2 as the D gene, but with no DNA this cannot be confirmed. The CDR3 runs 16 residues. From germline, CDR1 is SGHRS and CDR2 YFSETQ. The CDR3: CASSYLGGLAGDEQFF.

The gene calls are TRBV6-1 and TRBJ1-6; the D gene TCRdb calls, TRBD1, cannot be checked with no DNA. The CDR3 is 15 amino acids. The germline V gene encodes CDR1 MNHNS and CDR2 SASEGT. The CDR3 reads CASRQLTGVNSPLHF.

This sequence joins TRBV5-6 and TRBJ2-5; TCRdb's assignment of TRBD1 cannot be checked, as there is no DNA. The CDR3 length is 14 residues. Germline CDR1 SGHDT, CDR2 YYEEEE. This CDR3 reads CASSLEPGEETQYF.

This rearrangement joins TRBV27 to TRBJ2-7; the D gene TCRdb calls, TRBD1, cannot be checked with no DNA. Germline assignment: CDR1 MNHEY and CDR2 SMNVEV (reference sequence). The CDR3 is made up of 14 amino acids. CDR3 region: CASSLRDRGSEQYF.

This rearrangement joins TRBV6-2 or TRBV6-3 to TRBJ2-7; TCRdb returns TRBD1, unconfirmable since there is no DNA. CDR3 length: 15 residues. Germline V CDR1 and CDR2: MNHEY, SVGEGT. CDR3 sequence reads: CASSLRTGGLYEQYF.

The chain joins TRBV7-2 to TRBJ1-3. The CDR3 extends over 16 amino acids. CDR1 SGHTA and CDR2 FQGNSA come from the germline V gene. This CDR3 reads CASSPRGGLAGNTIYF.

CDR3: CASRGDGNQPQHF. This chain uses TRBV6-2 or TRBV6-3 with TRBJ1-5; TCRdb outputs TRBD1, but without DNA this stays unchecked. There are 13 residues in the CDR3. Germline values: CDR1 MNHEY, CDR2 SVGEGT.

The chain has TRBV5-6 and TRBJ2-1; TCRdb reports TRBD1, a call that lacks DNA to check it against. The germline V gene encodes CDR1 SGHDT and CDR2 YYEEEE. This CDR3 region has 17 residues. Here the CDR3 reads CASSLGGGFSIFAEQFF.

The CDR3: CSATPTSGKETQYF. The rearrangement joins TRBV20-1 to TRBJ2-5; TCRdb outputs TRBD2, but without DNA this stays unchecked. In germline, CDR1 is DFQATT, CDR2 SNEGSKA (reference sequence). CDR3 length equals 14 residues.

The chain combines TRBV9 with TRBJ2-1; absent DNA, TCRdb's TRBD2 call cannot be checked. CDR3 length: 15 residues. The germline V gene encodes CDR1 SGDLS and CDR2 YYNGEE. The CDR3 spells CASSLLPGGPDEQFF.